These 31 T cell receptor beta chains originate from one sample sequenced in a study of OX40 agonist ivuxolimab in advanced cancers. The protocol was immunoSEQ multiplex PCR, while the TCRdb copy is restricted to in-frame clones and leaves out a portion. The sample lists tens of thousands of clones; 80% to 90% were seen once. The sample was CD4+ or CD8+ T cells sorted from blood, taken in a trial of the OX40 agonist ivuxolimab. These receptor sequences come from an adult with an advanced solid tumor such as melanoma, head and neck, liver or kidney cancer.

The chain combines TRBV28 with TRBJ2-5; D is perhaps TRBD1 (6 bases). Judging by the DNA end, TRBJ2-7 fits better; the J call may be wrong. CDR1 is MDHEN and CDR2 is SYDVKM in the germline V gene. CDR3 length equals 14 residues. The DNA for the CDR3 is TGTGCCAGCAGCTCCAGACAGGCCCACTACGAGCAGTACTTC. Translating it yields CASSSRQAHYEQYF.

This clone was seen more than once but under ten times. This chain links TRBV19 with TRBJ1-1, with D uncertain. The V end lost 6 bases, the J end lost 1 base, and 6 bases lay between the germline ends. This CDR3 is 12 amino acids long. Germline-derived CDR1 and CDR2 are LNHDA and SQIVND (reference sequence). As DNA, the CDR3 is TGTGCCAGTAGGGTGAAGAACACTGAAGCTTTCTTT. Protein: CASRVKNTEAFF. Variable domain in full (rest from reference TRBV19 and TRBJ1-1): DGGITQSPKYLFRKEGQNVTLSCEQNLNHDAMYWYRQDPGQGLRLIYYSQIVNDFQKGDIAEGYSVSREKKESFPLTVTSAQKNPTAFYLCASRVKNTEAFFGQGTRLTVV.

The genes are TRBV6-6 and TRBJ2-3; D gene uncertain. The CDR3 totals 13 residues. Germline V gene data show CDR1 as MNHNY and CDR2 as SVGAGI (reference sequence). V lost 7 bases and J lost 1, with 9 bases in between. Here the CDR3 DNA reads TGTGCCAGCACCGGATTGCGCACAGATACGCAGTATTTT. It yields the protein CASTGLRTDTQYF.

This clone appeared a single time. The chain carries TRBV27 and TRBJ2-5; possibly TRBD2 for D (6 bases). Near its end, the DNA agrees better with TRBJ2-7, so the J call may be wrong. Germline CDR1 reads MNHEY; CDR2 reads SMNVEV (reference sequence). The CDR3 length is 12 residues. This chain's CDR3 is CASSRGGYEQYF. The DNA for the CDR3 is TGTGCCAGCAGCCGTGGGGGGTACGAGCAGTACTTC.

V gene TRBV25-1 combines with J gene TRBJ2-1, with TRBD2 matching 7 bases. The CDR3 loop spans 17 amino acids. J gave up 0 bases and V 2 bases, and 7 bases lay outside the gene matches. The germline gives CDR1 MGHDK, CDR2 SYGVNS. This CDR3 is CASSEQGGSLSYNEQFF. The CDR3 nucleotides read TGTGCCAGCAGTGAACAGGGAGGGTCCCTCTCCTACAATGAGCAGTTCTTC.

This sequence joins TRBV21-1 and TRBJ1-6; TRBD1 is the table's D call and was not checked against the DNA. TRBV21-1 is given as a pseudogene. The CDR3 covers 17 residues. CDR3 residues: CASSKGTGAFYNSPLHF. CDR3 sequence (DNA): TGTGCCAGCAGCAAAGGGACAGGGGCCTTCTATAATTCACCCCTCCACTTT.

J is TRBJ2-7 and V is TRBV29-1, with D possibly being TRBD2 (6 bases). The CDR3 covers 11 residues. Germline CDR1 reads SQVTM; CDR2 reads ANQGSEA. Trimming pared 7 bases from V and 7 bases from J, leaving 14 bases between. This CDR3 is CSALAPGEQYF. As DNA, the CDR3 is TGCAGCGCCCTAGCGCCTGGAGAGCAGTACTTC.

The CDR3 region has the DNA TGTGCCAGCAGCGCACCTCAACAGGGGGCCAACACTGAAGCTTTCTTT. Its protein product is CASSAPQQGANTEAFF. V and J are TRBV9 and TRBJ1-1; 9 bases map to TRBD1. Losses at the gene ends were 3 bases for V and 2 bases for J; bases not matched to a gene: 8. Germline-derived CDR1 and CDR2 are SGDLS and YYNGEE. The CDR3 contains 16 residues.

The chain combines TRBV23-1 with TRBJ2-4; no clear D gene. TRBV23-1 is designated an ORF whose function remains uncertain. The CDR3 consists of 18 residues. V shed 7 bases and J shed 2 bases, with 24 bases lying between them. DNA for the CDR3: TGCGCCAGCACGTGGGCCCAACAGAGCAAGGGAACCAAAAACATTCAGTACTTC. This codes for CASTWAQQSKGTKNIQYF.

This clone was seen just once. CDR3 loop: CASSLLGAETQYF. DNA of the CDR3: TGTGCCAGCAGTTTACTGGGAGCAGAGACCCAGTACTTC. The chain is built from TRBV27 and TRBJ2-5; D might be TRBD2 (5 bases). Trimming removed 2 bases at V and 4 bases at J, with 8 bases between. This CDR3 spans 13 amino acids. Per germline, CDR1 MNHEY and CDR2 SMNVEV (reference sequence).

CDR3 sequence: CASSQKGRQGAGGANVLTF. The DNA for the CDR3 is TGTGCCAGCAGCCAAAAGGGGAGACAGGGGGCTGGAGGGGCCAACGTCCTGACTTTC. The J gene is TRBJ2-6, the V gene TRBV4-2; TRBD1 matches at 10 bases. V gave up 2 bases and J gave up 4 bases; unmatched junction bases: 11. This CDR3 has 19 amino acids. Germline V gives CDR1 LGHNA, CDR2 YNFKEQ.

This clone was found once. This chain connects TRBV6-5 to TRBJ1-1; D not resolved. The CDR3 extends over 14 amino acids. Deletions cut 0 bases from V and 1 base from J, with 6 bases between. Germline assignment: CDR1 MNHEY and CDR2 SVGAGI. DNA of the CDR3: TGTGCCAGCAGTTACTCCCCGGGGAACACTGAAGCTTTCTTT. Translated: CASSYSPGNTEAFF.

The V call is TRBV5-5, the J call TRBJ1-1; D might be TRBD1 (5 bases). The CDR3 loop spans 14 amino acids. V was cut by 0 bases and J by 2 bases, with 8 bases left in between. In germline, CDR1 is SGHKS, CDR2 YYEKEE (reference sequence). CDR3 loop: CASSLGQTNTEAFF. In DNA form, the CDR3 reads TGTGCCAGCAGCTTGGGACAGACAAACACTGAAGCTTTCTTT.

This clone was picked up one time. The chain employs TRBV23-1 and TRBJ2-7, with no clear D. TRBV23-1 is reported as an ORF; its role is uncertain. Trimming removed 0 bases at V and 0 bases at J, with 12 bases between. The CDR3 runs 16 residues. The CDR3 here is CASSQSAIANSYEQYF. The CDR3, as DNA: TGCGCCAGCAGTCAATCGGCAATAGCAAACTCCTACGAGCAGTACTTC.

This clone was detected a few times. CDR3 coding DNA: TGTGCCAGTAGTATGACTAGCGGGAGCTACAATGAGCAGTTCTTC. Its protein is CASSMTSGSYNEQFF. V is TRBV19 and J is TRBJ2-1; 12 bases line up with TRBD2. Germline CDR1 LNHDA, CDR2 SQIVND (reference sequence). V gave up 3 bases and J gave up 3 bases; unmatched junction bases: 0. The CDR3 contains 15 residues.

V is TRBV4-1 and J is TRBJ2-7, with 7 bases identical to TRBD2. Trimming took 1 base from V and 3 from J; bases not matched to a gene: 3. Germline V CDR1 and CDR2: MGHRA, YSYEKL. There are 14 residues in the CDR3. Here the CDR3 reads CASSQVSSGYEQYF. In DNA form, the CDR3 reads TGCGCCAGCAGCCAAGTGTCTAGCGGCTACGAGCAGTACTTC.

The gene calls are TRBV19 and TRBJ1-1; tentatively, D is TRBD1 (5 bases). V was clipped by 5 bases and J by 1 base, with 8 bases between them. The CDR3 consists of 13 residues. Germline CDR1 LNHDA, CDR2 SQIVND (reference sequence). The CDR3 spells CASSQGPNTEAFF. The CDR3 DNA sequence: TGTGCCAGTAGTCAGGGCCCGAACACTGAAGCTTTCTTT.

V gene TRBV5-1 combines with J gene TRBJ2-1, with D possibly TRBD2 on 6 matching bases. Germline V gene data show CDR1 as SGHRS and CDR2 as YFSETQ. The V and J ends lost 0 bases and 4 bases respectively, with 11 bases between them. There are 15 residues in the CDR3. The CDR3 spells CASSLEAGTYNEQFF. CDR3 DNA sequence: TGCGCCAGCAGCTTGGAGGCGGGGACTTACAATGAGCAGTTCTTC. Full variable domain (missing parts from reference TRBV5-1 and TRBJ2-1): KAGVTQTPRYLIKTRGQQVTLSCSPISGHRSVSWYQQTPGQGLQFLFEYFSETQRNKGNFPGRFSGRQFSNSRSEMNVSTLELGDSALYLCASSLEAGTYNEQFFGPGTRLTVL.

Points on this clone: This sample also contains other DNA sequences that code for the same CDR3. The chain has TRBV29-1 and TRBJ2-1; 9 positions agree with TRBD2. CDR3 length: 15 amino acids. Germline-derived CDR1 and CDR2 are SQVTM and ANQGSEA. The V gene end was trimmed by 6 bases and the J gene end by 7 bases; junction bases not matched to a gene: 13. The CDR3 DNA is TGCAGCGTCGAGGATGAACTAGCGGGTCGAAATGAGCAGTTCTTC. This gives the protein CSVEDELAGRNEQFF.

The V gene is TRBV2, the J gene TRBJ2-7; D gene unclear. Germline V gives CDR1 SNHLY, CDR2 FYNNEI. V was clipped by 7 bases and J by 2 bases, with 6 bases between them. This CDR3 is built from 11 residues. The CDR3 spells CASISAYEQYF. CDR3 DNA: TGTGCCAGCATCTCAGCCTACGAGCAGTACTTC.

The chain combines TRBV4-1 with TRBJ2-1; D is perhaps TRBD2 (6 bases). Germline V gives CDR1 MGHRA, CDR2 YSYEKL. This CDR3 contains 13 residues. Trimming took 6 bases from V and 7 from J, leaving 13 bases between them. CDR3: CASSLGLLNEQFF. CDR3 nucleotide sequence: TGCGCCAGCAGTCTCGGACTATTGAATGAGCAGTTCTTC.

This chain joins TRBV27 and TRBJ2-7, with D tentatively TRBD1 (6 bases). The CDR3 covers 14 residues. The germline gives CDR1 MNHEY, CDR2 SMNVEV (reference sequence). V gave up 2 bases and J gave up 0 bases, with 8 bases separating them. The CDR3 nucleotides are TGTGCCAGCAGTTTAATGGGGGCCTCCTACGAGCAGTACTTC. It translates to CASSLMGASYEQYF.

The chain uses TRBV4-2 and TRBJ2-3; 10 nucleotides align to TRBD2. V lost 0 bases, J lost 4 bases, and 7 bases stayed unmatched. Germline CDR1 is LGHNA and CDR2 is YNFKEQ. The CDR3 is made up of 17 amino acids. The CDR3 protein is CASSQEEGAGGSDTQYF. CDR3 nucleotides: TGTGCCAGCAGCCAAGAGGAGGGAGCGGGAGGGTCAGATACGCAGTATTTT.

Points on this clone: The same CDR3 is also encoded by other DNA sequences in this sample. The chain employs TRBV5-1 and TRBJ2-1; D might be TRBD1 (6 bases). CDR1 and CDR2 (germline): SGHRS, YFSETQ. The CDR3 consists of 13 residues. V lost 4 bases and J lost 7, with 12 bases in between. CDR3 residues: CASSLTGGNEQFF. The CDR3 nucleotides read TGCGCCAGCAGCCTGACAGGTGGGAATGAGCAGTTCTTC.

This clone has only one observation. CDR3 protein: CASRPGLAAAGELFF. The CDR3 coding sequence is TGTGCCAGCAGACCGGGACTAGCGGCAGCTGGGGAGCTGTTTTTT. The chain employs TRBV27 and TRBJ2-2; 11 bases agree with TRBD2. V lost 6 bases, J lost 8 bases, and 8 bases stayed unmatched. Germline CDR1 is MNHEY and CDR2 is SMNVEV (reference sequence). CDR3 length: 15 residues.

The genes are TRBV7-7 and TRBJ2-7, with 11 bases that match TRBD1. V lost 3 bases and J lost 3; bases outside the gene matches: 1. Germline V gene data show CDR1 as SSHAT and CDR2 as FNYEAQ (reference sequence). The CDR3 is 14 residues long. The CDR3 spells CASSLGQGDYEQYF. Here the CDR3 DNA reads TGTGCCAGCAGCTTGGGACAGGGGGACTACGAGCAGTACTTC.

This chain joins TRBV21-1 and TRBJ2-3; TRBD2 is taken as the D call from the table, unchecked against the DNA. TRBV21-1 is assigned pseudogene status. This CDR3 comprises 17 residues. CDR3 DNA sequence: TGTGCCAGCACCCACCGGGGACTAAGCCCCCTCACAGATACGCAGTATTTT. Its translation is CASTHRGLSPLTDTQYF.

This chain uses TRBV14 with TRBJ2-5; D call uncertain. CDR3 length: 14 residues. Trimming cost V 2 bases and J 7 bases, with 14 bases left between them. The germline gives CDR1 SGHDN, CDR2 FVKESK. CDR3 sequence (DNA): TGTGCCAGCAGCCAATCCACTTCCCCCGTGACCCAGTACTTC. It is translated as CASSQSTSPVTQYF. The full variable domain, in which reference TRBV14 and TRBJ2-5 provide the parts outside the CDR3, is EAGVTQFPSHSVIEKGQTVTLRCDPISGHDNLYWYRRVMGKEIKFLLHFVKESKQDESGMPNNRFLAERTGGTYSTLKVQPAELEDSGVYFCASSQSTSPVTQYFGPGTRLLVL.

The V and J genes are TRBV6-5 and TRBJ2-5, with 7 bases aligning to TRBD2. The germline gives CDR1 MNHEY, CDR2 SVGAGI. The CDR3 covers 15 residues. V lost 2 bases, J lost 5 bases, and 8 bases stayed unmatched. For the CDR3, the DNA is TGTGCCAGCAGTTACGGGCAGGGAGGGTTTGAGACCCAGTACTTC. It encodes CASSYGQGGFETQYF.

The chain recombines TRBV30 with TRBJ2-3, with D possibly being TRBD1 (6 bases). The CDR3 consists of 13 residues. Germline CDR1 is GTSNPN and CDR2 is SVGIG (reference sequence). CDR3 DNA: TGTGCTTCAAACTCAGGGGCCACAGATACGCAGTATTTT. Translated, it gives CASNSGATDTQYF.

This clone was detected once. The V call is TRBV7-9, the J call TRBJ1-1; the D gene is possibly TRBD1 (5 bases). Germline V CDR1 and CDR2: SEHNR, FQNEAQ (reference sequence). V was clipped by 1 base and J by 7 bases, with 16 bases between them. The CDR3 sequence is 15 residues long. CDR3 protein: CASSLGWGQTNEAFF. In DNA, the CDR3 is TGTGCCAGCAGCTTAGGATGGGGCCAGACCAATGAAGCTTTCTTT.